A selection of T cell receptor beta chains follows, all from one sample in a study of CD8 T cells in ankylosing spondylitis. TCRdb reanalysed the 5' RACE reads using MiXCR and keeps one entry per CDR3 protein. The sample contains more than 600,000 distinct CDR3 sequences, roughly 19% of which appear only once. The sample was blood, either unsorted or a sorted T cell fraction (not recorded which). The receptors come from a male donor with ankylosing spondylitis. Each CDR3 is given with its conserved first and last residue. Each record gives: CDR3 protein, CDR3 DNA, D gene, clone size, V gene, J gene. The D gene is left open where the match is weak. Size tells how often a clone was seen (once, few, many) or the class of an expanded clone, and some rows leave it out.

CSARDTEQFF	TGCAGCGCCCGGGACACCGAGCAGTTCTTC	NA	few	TRBV29-1	TRBJ2-1
CAWVGAPYNEQFF	TGTGCCTGGGTCGGGGCCCCCTACAATGAGCAGTTCTTC	NA	NA	TRBV30	TRBJ2-1
CASRTRGRGITGELFF	TGTGCCAGCAGAACCAGGGGGCGGGGGATCACCGGGGAGCTGTTTTTT	NA	few	TRBV2	TRBJ2-2
CSARDLSGQGYGYTF	TGCAGTGCTAGAGATTTATCCGGGCAGGGCTATGGCTACACCTTC	NA	few	TRBV20-1	TRBJ1-2
CASSLGGLADSTDTQYF	TGTGCCAGCAGCTTAGGCGGACTAGCGGATAGCACAGATACGCAGTATTTT	TRBD2	NA	TRBV7-9	TRBJ2-3
CSASVGSSDYNEQFF	TGCAGTGCCTCAGTTGGCAGTAGTGATTACAATGAGCAGTTCTTC	NA	NA	TRBV20-1	TRBJ2-1
CASSLNPARAYNEQFF	TGTGCCAGCAGCTTAAATCCCGCTAGAGCATACAATGAGCAGTTCTTC	NA	NA	TRBV7-8	TRBJ2-1
CASSQNLGGRPEAFF	TGCGCCAGCAGCCAAAATTTAGGGGGCCGACCTGAAGCTTTCTTT	TRBD1	NA	TRBV4-1	TRBJ1-1
CASSLVRSETQYF	TGTGCCAGCAGCTTAGTCCGGTCAGAGACCCAGTACTTC	NA	few	TRBV11-3	TRBJ2-5
CASSQQGQPQHF	TGTGCCAGCAGCCAACAGGGACAGCCCCAGCATTTT	NA	many	TRBV3-1	TRBJ1-5
CASRPGLAGMNEQFF	TGTGCCAGCAGACCGGGACTAGCGGGAATGAATGAGCAGTTCTTC	TRBD2	NA	TRBV6-2/TRBV6-3	TRBJ2-1
CAYEAGGETQYF	TGTGCCTACGAAGCAGGGGGGGAGACCCAGTACTTC	NA	NA	TRBV30	TRBJ2-5